This TCR beta chain was recovered during a study of blood T cell repertoires in COVID-19. Study as a whole: The origin of the acute and convalescent COVID-19 samples was the United States, Italy and Spain. Nucleic acid was either cDNA or gDNA, and it came from T cells, B-cell-depleted T cells, or PBMCs.

Under the authors' procedure: Estimated nucleated cell counts came from reference gene primer amplification. Method: immunoSEQ multiplex PCR; TCRdb's copy keeps in-frame clones and lacks some. V and J calls and clone size are as listed in that table; D and trimming were resolved from the DNA. The data contain more than 95,000 clones, over 80% of them singletons. V lost 5 bases, J lost 6 bases, and 10 bases lay in between. Per the germline V gene, CDR1 is LGHNT and CDR2 is FRNRAP. The CDR3 runs to 12 residues. The sequence was obtained from a man aged 55-75 years with acute or convalescent COVID-19. The chain carries TRBV12-5 and TRBJ1-1; D is ambiguous. Sequenced sample: peripheral blood. The CDR3 DNA reads as TGTGCTAGTGGTCGGAGCTTGGCTGAAGCTTTCTTT. Encoded protein: CASGRSLAEAFF.